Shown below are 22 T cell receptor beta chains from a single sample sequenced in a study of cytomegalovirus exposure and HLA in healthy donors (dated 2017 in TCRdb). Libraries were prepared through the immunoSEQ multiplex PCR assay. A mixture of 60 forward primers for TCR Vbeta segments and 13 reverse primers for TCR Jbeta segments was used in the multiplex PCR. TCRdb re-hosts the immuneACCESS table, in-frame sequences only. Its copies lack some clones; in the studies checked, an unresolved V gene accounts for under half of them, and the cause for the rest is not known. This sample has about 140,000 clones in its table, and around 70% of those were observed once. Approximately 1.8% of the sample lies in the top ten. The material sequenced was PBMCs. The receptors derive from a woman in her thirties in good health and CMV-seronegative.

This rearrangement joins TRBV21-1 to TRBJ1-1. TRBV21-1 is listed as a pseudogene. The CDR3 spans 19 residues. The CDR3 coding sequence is TGTGCCAGCAGCAACGGGGCGGGAACTTTTTCTGAGATGAACACTGAAGCTTTCTTT. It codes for CASSNGAGTFSEMNTEAFF.

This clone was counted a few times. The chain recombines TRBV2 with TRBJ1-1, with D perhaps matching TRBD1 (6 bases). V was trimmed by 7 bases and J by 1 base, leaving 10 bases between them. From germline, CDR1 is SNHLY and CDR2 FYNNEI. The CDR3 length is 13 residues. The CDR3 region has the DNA TGTGCCAGCACCATACAGGGGAACACTGAAGCTTTCTTT. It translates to CASTIQGNTEAFF.

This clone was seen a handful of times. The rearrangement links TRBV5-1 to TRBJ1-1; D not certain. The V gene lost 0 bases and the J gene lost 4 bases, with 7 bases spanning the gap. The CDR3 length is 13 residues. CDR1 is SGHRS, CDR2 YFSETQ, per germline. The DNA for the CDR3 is TGCGCCAGCAGCTTGGAGACTGGCACTGAAGCTTTCTTT. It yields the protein CASSLETGTEAFF.

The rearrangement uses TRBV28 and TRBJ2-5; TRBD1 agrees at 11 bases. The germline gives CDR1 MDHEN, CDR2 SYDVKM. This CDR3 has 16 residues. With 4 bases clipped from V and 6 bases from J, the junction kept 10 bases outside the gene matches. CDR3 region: CASSSGGGQGGQTQYF. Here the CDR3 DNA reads TGTGCCAGCAGTTCAGGGGGGGGACAGGGGGGACAGACCCAGTACTTC.

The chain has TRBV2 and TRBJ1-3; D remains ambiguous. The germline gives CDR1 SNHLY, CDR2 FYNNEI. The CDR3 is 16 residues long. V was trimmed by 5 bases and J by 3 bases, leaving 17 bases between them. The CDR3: CASSPPGDRYGNTIYF. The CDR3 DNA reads TGTGCCAGCAGTCCCCCCGGGGATCGGTATGGAAACACCATATATTTT.

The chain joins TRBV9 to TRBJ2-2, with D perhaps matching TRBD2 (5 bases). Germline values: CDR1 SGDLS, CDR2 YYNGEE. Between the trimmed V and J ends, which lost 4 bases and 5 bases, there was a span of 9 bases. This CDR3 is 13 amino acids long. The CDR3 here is CASSLRDTGELFF. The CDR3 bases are TGTGCCAGCAGCTTGAGGGATACCGGGGAGCTGTTTTTT.

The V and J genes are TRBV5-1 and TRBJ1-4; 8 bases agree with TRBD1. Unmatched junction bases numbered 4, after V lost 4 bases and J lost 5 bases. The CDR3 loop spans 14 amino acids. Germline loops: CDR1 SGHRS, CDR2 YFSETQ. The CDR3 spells CASSLDRVNEKLFF. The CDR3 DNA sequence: TGCGCCAGCAGCCTGGACAGGGTGAATGAAAAACTGTTTTTT. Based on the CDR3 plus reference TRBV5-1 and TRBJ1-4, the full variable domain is KAGVTQTPRYLIKTRGQQVTLSCSPISGHRSVSWYQQTPGQGLQFLFEYFSETQRNKGNFPGRFSGRQFSNSRSEMNVSTLELGDSALYLCASSLDRVNEKLFFGSGTQLSVL.

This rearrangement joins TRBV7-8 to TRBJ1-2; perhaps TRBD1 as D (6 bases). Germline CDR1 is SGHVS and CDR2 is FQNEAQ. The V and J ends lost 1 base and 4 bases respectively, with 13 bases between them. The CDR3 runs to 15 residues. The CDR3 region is CASSLVSGGGYGYTF. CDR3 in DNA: TGTGCCAGCAGCTTAGTATCTGGGGGCGGCTATGGCTACACCTTC.

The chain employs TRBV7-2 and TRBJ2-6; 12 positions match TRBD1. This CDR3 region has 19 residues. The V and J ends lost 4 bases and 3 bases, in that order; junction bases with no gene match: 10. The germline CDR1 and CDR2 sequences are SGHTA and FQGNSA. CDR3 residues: CASSSGTGGAGGGANVLTF. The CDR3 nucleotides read TGTGCCAGCAGCTCCGGGACAGGGGGCGCTGGTGGTGGGGCCAACGTCCTGACTTTC.

The CDR3: CATQGGGGGEQYV. Written as DNA, the CDR3 is TGTGCCACCCAAGGAGGGGGCGGTGGCGAGCAGTACGTC. The chain carries TRBV28 and TRBJ2-7, with D maybe TRBD1 (7 bases). Germline V lookup: CDR1 MDHEN, CDR2 SYDVKM. V was shortened by 10 bases and J by 6 bases, with 19 bases between the two germline ends. The CDR3 extends over 13 amino acids.

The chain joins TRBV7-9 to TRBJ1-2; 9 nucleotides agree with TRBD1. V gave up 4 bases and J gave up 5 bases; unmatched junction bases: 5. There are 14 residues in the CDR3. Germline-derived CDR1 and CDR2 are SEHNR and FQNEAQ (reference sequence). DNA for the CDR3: TGTGCCAGCAGCTCCGAACAGGGGGCGTATGGCTACACCTTC. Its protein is CASSSEQGAYGYTF. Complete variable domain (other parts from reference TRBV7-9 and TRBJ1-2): DTGVSQNPRHKITKRGQNVTFRCDPISEHNRLYWYRQTLGQGPEFLTYFQNEAQLEKSRLLSDRFSAERPKGSFSTLEIQRTEQGDSAMYLCASSSEQGAYGYTFGSGTRLTVV.

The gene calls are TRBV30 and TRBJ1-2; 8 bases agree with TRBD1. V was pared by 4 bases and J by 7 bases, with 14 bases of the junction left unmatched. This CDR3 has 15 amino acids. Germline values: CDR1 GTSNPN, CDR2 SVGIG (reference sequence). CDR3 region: CAWTLPVDRVLGYTF. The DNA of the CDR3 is TGTGCCTGGACCCTCCCCGTGGACAGGGTCCTTGGCTACACCTTC.

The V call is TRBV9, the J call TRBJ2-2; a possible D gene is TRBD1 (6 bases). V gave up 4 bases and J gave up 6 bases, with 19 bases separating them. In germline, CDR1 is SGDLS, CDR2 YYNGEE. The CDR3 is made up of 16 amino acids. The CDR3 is CASSTSPGARPGELFF. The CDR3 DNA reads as TGTGCCAGCAGCACAAGCCCAGGGGCCCGCCCCGGGGAGCTGTTTTTT.

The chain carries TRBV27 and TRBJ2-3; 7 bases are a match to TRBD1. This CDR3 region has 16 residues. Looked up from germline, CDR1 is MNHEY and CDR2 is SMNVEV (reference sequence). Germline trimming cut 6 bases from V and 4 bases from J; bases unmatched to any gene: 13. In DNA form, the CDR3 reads TGTGCCAGCAGCAGAGAGGGGGCGTACGGCGCAGATACGCAGTATTTT. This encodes CASSREGAYGADTQYF.

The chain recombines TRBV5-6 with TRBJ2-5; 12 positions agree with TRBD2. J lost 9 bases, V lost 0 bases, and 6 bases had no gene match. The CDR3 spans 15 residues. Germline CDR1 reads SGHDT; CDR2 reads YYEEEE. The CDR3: CASSLGLAGGPAQYF. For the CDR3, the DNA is TGTGCCAGCAGCTTGGGTCTAGCGGGGGGGCCGGCCCAGTACTTC.

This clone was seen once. CDR3 sequence: CATSGYTDSTNEQFF. In DNA form, the CDR3 reads TGTGCCACCAGCGGATATACAGACAGCACCAATGAGCAGTTCTTC. V and J are TRBV15 and TRBJ2-1, with a possible D match to TRBD1 (5 bases). The CDR3 runs to 15 residues. The germline V and J ends were trimmed by 5 bases and 6 bases, with 17 bases remaining between them. The germline V gene has CDR1 LNHNV and CDR2 YYDKDF (reference sequence).

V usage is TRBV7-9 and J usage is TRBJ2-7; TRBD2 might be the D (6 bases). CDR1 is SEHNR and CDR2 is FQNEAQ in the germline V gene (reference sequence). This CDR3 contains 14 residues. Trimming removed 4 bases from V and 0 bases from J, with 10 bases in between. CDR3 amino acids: CASSWGGVSYEQYF. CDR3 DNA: TGTGCCAGCAGCTGGGGCGGGGTCTCCTACGAGCAGTACTTC.

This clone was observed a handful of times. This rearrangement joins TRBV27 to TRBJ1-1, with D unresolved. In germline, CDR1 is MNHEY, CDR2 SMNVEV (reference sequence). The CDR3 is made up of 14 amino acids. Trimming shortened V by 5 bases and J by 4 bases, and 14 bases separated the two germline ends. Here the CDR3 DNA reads TGTGCCAGCAGTGTGATTGGTTCGGGCACTGAAGCTTTCTTT. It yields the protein CASSVIGSGTEAFF.

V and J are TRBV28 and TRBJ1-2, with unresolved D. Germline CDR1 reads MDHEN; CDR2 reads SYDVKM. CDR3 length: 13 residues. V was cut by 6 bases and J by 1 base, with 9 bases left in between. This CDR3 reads CASREPVNYGYTF. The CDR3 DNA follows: TGTGCCAGCAGAGAACCAGTTAACTATGGCTACACCTTC.

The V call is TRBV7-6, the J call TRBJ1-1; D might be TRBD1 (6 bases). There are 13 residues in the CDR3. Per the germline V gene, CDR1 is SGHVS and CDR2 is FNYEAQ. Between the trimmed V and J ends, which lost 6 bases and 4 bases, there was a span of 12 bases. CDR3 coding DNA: TGTGCCAGCAGTGAGGGGGTAATCACTGAAGCTTTCTTT. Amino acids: CASSEGVITEAFF.

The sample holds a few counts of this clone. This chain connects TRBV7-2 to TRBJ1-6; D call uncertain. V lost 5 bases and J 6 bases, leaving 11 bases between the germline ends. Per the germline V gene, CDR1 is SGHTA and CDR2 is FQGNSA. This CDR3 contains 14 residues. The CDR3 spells CASSPGPSNSPLHF. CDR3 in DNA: TGTGCCAGCAGCCCCGGTCCTTCTAATTCACCCCTCCACTTT. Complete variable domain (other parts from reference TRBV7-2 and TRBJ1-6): GAGVSQSPSNKVTEKGKDVELRCDPISGHTALYWYRQSLGQGLEFLIYFQGNSAPDKSGLPSDRFSAERTGGSVSTLTIQRTQQEDSAVYLCASSPGPSNSPLHFGNGTRLTVT.

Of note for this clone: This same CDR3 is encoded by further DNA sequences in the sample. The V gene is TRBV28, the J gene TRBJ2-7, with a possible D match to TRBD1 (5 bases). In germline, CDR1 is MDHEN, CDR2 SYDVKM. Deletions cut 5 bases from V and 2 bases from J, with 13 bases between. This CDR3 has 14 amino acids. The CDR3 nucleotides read TGTGCCAGCAGTCTTCCGGAAGGGGCCTACGAGCAGTACTTC. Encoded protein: CASSLPEGAYEQYF.